This T cell receptor beta chain stems from a study of technical replicates of blood from several donors. Repertoires were generated with immunoSEQ multiplex PCR, while TCRdb's copy carries only in-frame clones and drops some. Among some 63,000 clones, roughly 89% were seen once, and the ten largest hold approximately 4.7%. CDR3 length: 15 amino acids. Germline V CDR1 and CDR2: LNHDA, SQIVND (reference sequence). V was cut by 9 bases and J by 1 base, with 16 bases left in between. The TCR comes from a human donor in good health. Some clones in this sample may be carry-over from other donors' samples. The chain recombines TRBV19 with TRBJ1-5; D is ambiguous. Sequences were obtained from PBMCs. Here the CDR3 DNA reads TGTGCCAGCACATTCGGGGTTTCGAGCAATCAGCCCCAGCATTTT. Protein sequence: CASTFGVSSNQPQHF.